This TCR beta chain was identified during a study of blood T cell repertoires in COVID-19 (TCRdb year 2020). About the full investigation: Samples covering the acute and convalescent phases of COVID-19 were provided by collaborators in the United States, Italy and Spain. The material from the prospective study consisted of cDNA or gDNA derived from T cells, B-cell-depleted T cells, or PBMCs. Deeply sampled blood TCRbeta repertoires from subjects exposed to, actively infected with, or recovered from COVID-19 were included in the dataset. The repertoires were released in a freely available public database meant as a resource for research on the immune response to SARS-CoV-2. Samples came from the ongoing ImmuneRACE study (first 160 participants) plus 1,254 subjects from 6 global collaborators. A de-identified subject ID, COVID-19 status, age in years and sex were almost always included in the sample metadata. Where available, HLA class I and class II types were obtained from metadata supplied by the sample provider rather than from assay-based typing. Beyond this particular receptor, the publication reports: The quantity of clinical and demographic metadata differed by source and by participant and was supplied without curation.

TCRbeta CDR3 regions were amplified from genomic DNA by means of the immunoSEQ Assay, a bias-controlled multiplex PCR. On the study's bioinformatics: Within the assay, amplification of reference gene primers was used to estimate how many nucleated cells each sample contained. Sequence reads were collapsed and filtered to measure the absolute abundance of every unique TCRbeta CDR3 rearrangement. For each sample, productive Simpson clonality was calculated as the square root of Simpson's diversity index across productive rearrangements. The clones in this table, taken by TCRdb from immuneACCESS, are in-frame only. Not every clone is retained; where verified, under half of the shortfall comes from an unresolved V gene, and the cause of the rest is unknown. V, J and clone size are taken as reported in that table, and D and trimming were inferred from the DNA itself. The sample data list 100,000 or so clones, and 70% to 90% of these were observed just once. The top ten clonotypes cover under 2.5% of the sample.

The collaborating institutions used their own protocols to collect whole blood in K2EDTA tubes. Collaborator samples were shipped for TCRbeta analysis as frozen whole blood, isolated PBMCs, or DNA extracted from either sample type. Details on this clone: The antigen it recognizes is unknown. Base quality data are lacking; no much larger clone is found one base away.

Sequenced input: peripheral blood. The TCR originated in a man in his forties or fifties with active COVID-19.

Here the CDR3 is given as CASSYRAGQGEDTEAFF. DNA sequence: TGTGCCAGCAGTTATCGGGCGGGGCAGGGAGAGGACACTGAAGCTTTCTTT. The sequence is built from TRBV6-2 or TRBV6-3 and TRBJ1-1; the D region possibly corresponds to TRBD1 (5 bases align). The CDR3 covers 17 residues, taking in both the cysteine and the phenylalanine. Just the 51-base CDR3 DNA is kept, in frame starting at base 1. Trimming costs V 3 bases and J 3 bases, and their ends lie 20 bases apart. For CDR1 and CDR2, the germline V gene lists MNHEY and SVGEGT.